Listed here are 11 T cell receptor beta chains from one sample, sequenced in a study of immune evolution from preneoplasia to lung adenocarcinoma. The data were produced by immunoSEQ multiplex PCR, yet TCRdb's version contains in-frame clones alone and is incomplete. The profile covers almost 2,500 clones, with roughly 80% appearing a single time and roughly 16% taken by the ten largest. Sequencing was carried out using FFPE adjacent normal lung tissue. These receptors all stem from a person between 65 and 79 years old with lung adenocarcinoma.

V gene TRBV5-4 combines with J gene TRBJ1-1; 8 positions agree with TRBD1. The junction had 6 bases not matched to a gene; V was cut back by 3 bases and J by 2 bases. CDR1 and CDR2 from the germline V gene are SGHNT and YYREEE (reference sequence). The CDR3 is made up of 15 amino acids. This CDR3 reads CASSSPGQANTEAFF. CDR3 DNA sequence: TGTGCCAGCAGCTCCCCGGGACAGGCAAACACTGAAGCTTTCTTT.

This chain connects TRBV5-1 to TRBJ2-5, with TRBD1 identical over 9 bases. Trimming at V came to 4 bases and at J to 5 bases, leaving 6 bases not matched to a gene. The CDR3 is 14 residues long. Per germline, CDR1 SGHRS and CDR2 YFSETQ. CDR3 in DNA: TGCGCCAGCAGCGTACCCGGGACAGGGGAGACCCAGTACTTC. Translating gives CASSVPGTGETQYF. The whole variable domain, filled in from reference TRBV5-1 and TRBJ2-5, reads KAGVTQTPRYLIKTRGQQVTLSCSPISGHRSVSWYQQTPGQGLQFLFEYFSETQRNKGNFPGRFSGRQFSNSRSEMNVSTLELGDSALYLCASSVPGTGETQYFGPGTRLLVL.

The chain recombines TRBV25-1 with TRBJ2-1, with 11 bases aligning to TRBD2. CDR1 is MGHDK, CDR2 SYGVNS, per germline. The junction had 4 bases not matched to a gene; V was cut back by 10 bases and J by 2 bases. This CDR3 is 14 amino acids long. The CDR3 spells CATLLAGAYNEQFF. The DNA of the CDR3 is TGTGCCACGTTACTAGCGGGAGCCTACAATGAGCAGTTCTTC.

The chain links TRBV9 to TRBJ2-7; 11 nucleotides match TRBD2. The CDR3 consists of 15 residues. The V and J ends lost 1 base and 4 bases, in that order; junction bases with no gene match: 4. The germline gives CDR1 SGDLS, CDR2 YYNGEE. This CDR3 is CASSVSTSGSYEQYF. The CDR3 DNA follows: TGTGCCAGCAGCGTAAGTACTAGCGGGAGTTACGAGCAGTACTTC.

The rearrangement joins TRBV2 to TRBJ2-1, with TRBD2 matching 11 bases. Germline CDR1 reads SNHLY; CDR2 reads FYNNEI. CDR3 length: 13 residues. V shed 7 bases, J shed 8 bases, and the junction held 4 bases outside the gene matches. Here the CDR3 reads CASTGTSGDEQFF. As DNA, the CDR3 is TGTGCCAGCACCGGGACTAGCGGCGATGAGCAGTTCTTC.

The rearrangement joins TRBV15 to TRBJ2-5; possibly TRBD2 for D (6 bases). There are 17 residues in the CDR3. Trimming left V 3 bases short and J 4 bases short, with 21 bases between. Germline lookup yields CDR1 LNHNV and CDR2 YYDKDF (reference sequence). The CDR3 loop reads CATSSYGSGSQRETQYF. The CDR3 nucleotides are TGTGCCACCAGCAGCTATGGGAGCGGGTCTCAGAGAGAGACCCAGTACTTC.

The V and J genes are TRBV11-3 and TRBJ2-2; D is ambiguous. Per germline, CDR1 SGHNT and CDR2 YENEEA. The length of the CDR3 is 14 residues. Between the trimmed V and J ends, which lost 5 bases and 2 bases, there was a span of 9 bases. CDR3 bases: TGTGCCAGCAGCGCGAGCGATAACACCGGGGAGCTGTTTTTT. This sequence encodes CASSASDNTGELFF.

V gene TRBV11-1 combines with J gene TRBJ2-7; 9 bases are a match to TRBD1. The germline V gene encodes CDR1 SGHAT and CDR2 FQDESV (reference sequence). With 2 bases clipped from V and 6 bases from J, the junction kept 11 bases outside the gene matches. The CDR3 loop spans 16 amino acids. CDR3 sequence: CASSLTGDRAFGEQYF. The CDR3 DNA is TGTGCCAGCAGCTTAACGGGGGACAGGGCCTTTGGCGAGCAGTACTTC.

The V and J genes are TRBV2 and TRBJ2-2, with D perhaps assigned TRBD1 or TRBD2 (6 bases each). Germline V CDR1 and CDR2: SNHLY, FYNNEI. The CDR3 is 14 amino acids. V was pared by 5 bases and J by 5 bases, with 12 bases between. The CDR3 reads CASSRGVGTGELFF. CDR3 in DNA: TGTGCCAGCAGTAGGGGGGTGGGAACCGGGGAGCTGTTTTTT.

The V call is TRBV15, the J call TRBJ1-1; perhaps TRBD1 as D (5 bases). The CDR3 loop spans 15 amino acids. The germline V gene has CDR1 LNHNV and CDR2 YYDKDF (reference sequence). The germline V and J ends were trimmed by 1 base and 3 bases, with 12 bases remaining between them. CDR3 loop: CATSRGLQDYTEAFF. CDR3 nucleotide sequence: TGTGCCACCAGCAGAGGGTTACAGGACTACACTGAAGCTTTCTTT.

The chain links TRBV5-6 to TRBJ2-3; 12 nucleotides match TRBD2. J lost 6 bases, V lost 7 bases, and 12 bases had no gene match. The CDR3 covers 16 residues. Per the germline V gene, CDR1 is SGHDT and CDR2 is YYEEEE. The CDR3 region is CASGLLAGGPSDTQYF. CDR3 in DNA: TGTGCCAGCGGTCTTCTAGCGGGAGGGCCGTCGGATACGCAGTATTTT.